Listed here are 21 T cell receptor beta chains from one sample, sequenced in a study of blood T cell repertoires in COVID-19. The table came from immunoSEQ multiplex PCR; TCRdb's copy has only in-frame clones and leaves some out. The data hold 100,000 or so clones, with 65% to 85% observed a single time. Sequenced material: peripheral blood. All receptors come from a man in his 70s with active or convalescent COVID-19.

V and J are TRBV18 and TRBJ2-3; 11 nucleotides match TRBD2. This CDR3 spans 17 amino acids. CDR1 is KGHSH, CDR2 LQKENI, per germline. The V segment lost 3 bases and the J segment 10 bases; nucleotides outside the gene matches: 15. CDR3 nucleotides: TGTGCCAGCTCACCGTTTACTAGCGGGGGCCGTCGGAGGGCGCAGTATTTT. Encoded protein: CASSPFTSGGRRRAQYF.

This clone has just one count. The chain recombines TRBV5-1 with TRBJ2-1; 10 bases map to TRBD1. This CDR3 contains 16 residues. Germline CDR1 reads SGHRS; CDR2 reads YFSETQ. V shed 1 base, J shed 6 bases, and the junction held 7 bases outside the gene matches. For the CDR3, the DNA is TGCGCCAGCAGCTTGATGTCGGGACAGGGGTCCAATGAGCAGTTCTTC. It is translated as CASSLMSGQGSNEQFF.

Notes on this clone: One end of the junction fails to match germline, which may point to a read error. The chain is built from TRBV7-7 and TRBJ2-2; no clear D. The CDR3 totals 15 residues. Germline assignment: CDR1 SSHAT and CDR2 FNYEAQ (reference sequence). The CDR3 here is CASSPVILDTGELFF. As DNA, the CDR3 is TGTGCTAGCAGCCCCGTGATCCTAGACACCGGGGAGCTGTTTTTT.

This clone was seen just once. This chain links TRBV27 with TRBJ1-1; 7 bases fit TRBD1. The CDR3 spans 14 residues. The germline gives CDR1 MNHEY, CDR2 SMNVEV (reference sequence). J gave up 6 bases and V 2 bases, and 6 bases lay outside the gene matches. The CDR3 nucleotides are TGTGCCAGCAGTTTAGTCAGGGGGGCCCCTGAAGCTTTCTTT. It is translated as CASSLVRGAPEAFF.

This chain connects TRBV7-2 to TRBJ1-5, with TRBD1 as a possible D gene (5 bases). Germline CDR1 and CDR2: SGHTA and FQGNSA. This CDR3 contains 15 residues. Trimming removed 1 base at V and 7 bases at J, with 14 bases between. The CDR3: CASSLEGITGQPQHF. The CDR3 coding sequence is TGTGCCAGCAGCTTAGAGGGGATTACGGGCCAGCCCCAGCATTTT.

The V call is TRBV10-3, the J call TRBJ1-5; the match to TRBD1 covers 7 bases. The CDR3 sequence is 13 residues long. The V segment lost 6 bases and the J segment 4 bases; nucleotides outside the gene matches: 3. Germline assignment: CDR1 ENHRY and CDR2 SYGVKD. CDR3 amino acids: CAIRDRENQPQHF. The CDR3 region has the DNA TGTGCCATCAGAGACAGGGAGAATCAGCCCCAGCATTTT.

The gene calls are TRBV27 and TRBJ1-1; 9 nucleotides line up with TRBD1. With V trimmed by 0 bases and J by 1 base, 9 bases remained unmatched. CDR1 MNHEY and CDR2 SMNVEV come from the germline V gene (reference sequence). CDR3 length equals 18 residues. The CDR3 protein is CASSLSGVADRGNTEAFF. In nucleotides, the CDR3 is TGTGCCAGCAGTTTATCGGGAGTCGCGGACAGGGGGAACACTGAAGCTTTCTTT.

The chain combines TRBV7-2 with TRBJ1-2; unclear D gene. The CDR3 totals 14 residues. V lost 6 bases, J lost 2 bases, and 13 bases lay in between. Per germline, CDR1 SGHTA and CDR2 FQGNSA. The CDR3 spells CASRRQRENYGYTF. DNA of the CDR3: TGTGCCAGCAGAAGGCAAAGGGAGAACTATGGCTACACCTTC.

The chain's CDR3 is CASSYTTDTQYF. The CDR3 DNA reads TGTGCCAGCAGTTACACTACAGATACGCAGTATTTT. The J gene is TRBJ2-3, the V gene TRBV6-2 or TRBV6-3, with D unclear. There are 12 residues in the CDR3. Germline lookup yields CDR1 MNHEY and CDR2 SVGEGT. The V and J ends lost 2 bases and 3 bases respectively, with 3 bases between them.

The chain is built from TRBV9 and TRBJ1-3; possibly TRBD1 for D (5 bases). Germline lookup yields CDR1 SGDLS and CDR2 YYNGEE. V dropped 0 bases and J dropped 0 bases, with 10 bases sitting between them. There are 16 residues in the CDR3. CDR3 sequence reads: CASSVGEGISGNTIYF. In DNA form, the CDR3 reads TGTGCCAGCAGCGTAGGGGAGGGGATCTCTGGAAACACCATATATTTT.

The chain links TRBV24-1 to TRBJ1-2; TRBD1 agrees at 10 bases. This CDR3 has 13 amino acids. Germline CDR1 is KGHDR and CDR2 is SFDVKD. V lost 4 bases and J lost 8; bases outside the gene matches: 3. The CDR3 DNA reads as TGTGCCACCAGTGACGGACAGGGGGACGGCTACACCTTC. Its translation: CATSDGQGDGYTF.

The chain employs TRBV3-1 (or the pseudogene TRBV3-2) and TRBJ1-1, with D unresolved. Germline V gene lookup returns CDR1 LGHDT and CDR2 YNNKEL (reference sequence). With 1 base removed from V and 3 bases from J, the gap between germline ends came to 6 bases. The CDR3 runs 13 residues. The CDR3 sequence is CASSQGRYTEAFF. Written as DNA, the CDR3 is TGTGCCAGCAGCCAAGGGAGGTACACTGAAGCTTTCTTT.

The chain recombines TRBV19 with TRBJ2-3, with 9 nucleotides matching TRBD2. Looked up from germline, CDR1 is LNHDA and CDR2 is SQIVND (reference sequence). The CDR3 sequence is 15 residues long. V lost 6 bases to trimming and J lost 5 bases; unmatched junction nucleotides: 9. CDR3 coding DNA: TGTGCCAGTAGCTTTAGGCGGGGGGGCGAAGATACGCAGTATTTT. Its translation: CASSFRRGGEDTQYF.

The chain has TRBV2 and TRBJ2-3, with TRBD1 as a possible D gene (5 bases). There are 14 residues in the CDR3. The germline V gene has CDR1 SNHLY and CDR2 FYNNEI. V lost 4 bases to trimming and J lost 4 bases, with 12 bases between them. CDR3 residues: CASSGRDAADTQYF. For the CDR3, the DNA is TGTGCCAGCAGTGGCAGGGATGCCGCAGATACGCAGTATTTT.

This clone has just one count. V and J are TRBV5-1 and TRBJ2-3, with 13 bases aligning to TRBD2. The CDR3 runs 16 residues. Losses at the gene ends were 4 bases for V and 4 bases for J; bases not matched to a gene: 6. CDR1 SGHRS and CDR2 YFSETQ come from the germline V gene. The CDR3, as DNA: TGCGCCAGCAGCCCCCCGACTAGCGGGGGGTCAGATACGCAGTATTTT. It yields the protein CASSPPTSGGSDTQYF.

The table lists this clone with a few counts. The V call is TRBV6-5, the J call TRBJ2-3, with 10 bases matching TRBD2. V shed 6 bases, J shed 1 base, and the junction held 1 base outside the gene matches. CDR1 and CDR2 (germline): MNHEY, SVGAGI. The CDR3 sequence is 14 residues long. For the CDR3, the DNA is TGTGCCAGCAGCGGACTAGCGGGCACAGATACGCAGTATTTT. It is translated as CASSGLAGTDTQYF.

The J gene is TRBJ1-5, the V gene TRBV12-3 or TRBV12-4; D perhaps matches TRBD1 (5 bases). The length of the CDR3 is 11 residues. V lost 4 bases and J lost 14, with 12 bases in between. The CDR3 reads CASSSGLNEHF. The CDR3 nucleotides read TGTGCCAGCAGTTCGGGACTCAATGAGCATTTT.

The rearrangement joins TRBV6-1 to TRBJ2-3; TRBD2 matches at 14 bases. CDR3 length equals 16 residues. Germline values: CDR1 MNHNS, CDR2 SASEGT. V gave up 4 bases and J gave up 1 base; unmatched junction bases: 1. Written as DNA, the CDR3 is TGTGCCAGCAGTGGGGGACTAGCGGGGGGCACAGATACGCAGTATTTT. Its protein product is CASSGGLAGGTDTQYF.

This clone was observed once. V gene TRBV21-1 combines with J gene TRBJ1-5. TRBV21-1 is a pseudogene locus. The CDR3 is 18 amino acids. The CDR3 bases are TGTGCCAGCAGCAAAGCCACCCCCCCCCTCTCTTTGAGTCAGCCCCAGCATTTT. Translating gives CASSKATPPLSLSQPQHF.

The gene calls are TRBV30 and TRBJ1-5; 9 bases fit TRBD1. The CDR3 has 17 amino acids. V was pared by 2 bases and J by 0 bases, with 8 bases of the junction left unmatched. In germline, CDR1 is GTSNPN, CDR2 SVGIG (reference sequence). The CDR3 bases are TGTGCCTGGAGTCCGTCCCGGACAGGGGCTAGCAATCAGCCCCAGCATTTT. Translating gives CAWSPSRTGASNQPQHF.

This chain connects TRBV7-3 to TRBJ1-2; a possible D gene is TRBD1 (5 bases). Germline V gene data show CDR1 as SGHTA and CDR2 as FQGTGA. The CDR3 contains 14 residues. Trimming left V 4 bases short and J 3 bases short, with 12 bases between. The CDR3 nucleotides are TGTGCCAGCAGCTCTCGGGGGACTGACTATGGCTACACCTTC. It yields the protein CASSSRGTDYGYTF.